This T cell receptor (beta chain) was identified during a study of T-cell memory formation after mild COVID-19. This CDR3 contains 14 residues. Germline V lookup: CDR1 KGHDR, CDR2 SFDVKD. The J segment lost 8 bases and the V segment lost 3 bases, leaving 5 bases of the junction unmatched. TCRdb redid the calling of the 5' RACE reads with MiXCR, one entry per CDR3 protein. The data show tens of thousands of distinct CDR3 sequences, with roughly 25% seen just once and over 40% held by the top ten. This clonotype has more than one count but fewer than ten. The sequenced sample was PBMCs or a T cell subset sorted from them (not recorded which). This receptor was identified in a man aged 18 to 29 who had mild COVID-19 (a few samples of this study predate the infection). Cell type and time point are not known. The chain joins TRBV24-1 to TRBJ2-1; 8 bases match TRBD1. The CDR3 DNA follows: TGTGCCACCAGTGATCCCGGGACAGGAGATGAGCAGTTCTTC. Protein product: CATSDPGTGDEQFF.